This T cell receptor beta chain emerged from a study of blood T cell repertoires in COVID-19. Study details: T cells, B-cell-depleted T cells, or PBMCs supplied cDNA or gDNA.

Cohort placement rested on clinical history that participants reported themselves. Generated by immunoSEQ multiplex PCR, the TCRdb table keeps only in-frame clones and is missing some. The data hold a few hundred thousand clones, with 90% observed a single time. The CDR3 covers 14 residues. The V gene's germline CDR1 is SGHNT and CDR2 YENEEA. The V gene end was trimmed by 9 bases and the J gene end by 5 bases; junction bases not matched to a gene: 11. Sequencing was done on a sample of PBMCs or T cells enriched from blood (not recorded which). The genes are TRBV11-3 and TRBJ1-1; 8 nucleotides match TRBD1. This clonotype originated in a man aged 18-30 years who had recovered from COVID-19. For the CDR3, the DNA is TGTGCCAGTCAAAACGGACAGGGAGGAACTGAAGCTTTCTTT. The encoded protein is CASQNGQGGTEAFF.